The rows below give T cell receptor beta chains drawn from one sample of a study of immunodeficiency. Assay used: immunoSEQ multiplex PCR; TCRdb lists only in-frame clones, some missing. The data show more than 1,000 clones, with nearly 95% seen just once and about 1.5% held by the top ten. Sample: CD8+ T cells from blood. The receptors were gathered from a female donor. CDR3s leave out the opening cysteine and the closing phenylalanine or tryptophan. The order of the fields is V gene, CDR3 protein.

V: TRBV19
CDR3: ASSIGQNNEQF

V: TRBV7-9
CDR3: ASTGTSDTGELF

V: TRBV6-5
CDR3: ASSSSSADTQY

V: TRBV3-1/TRBV3-2
CDR3: ASSQEDRTDTQY

V: TRBV2
CDR3: ASSVRIAGDRREETQY

V: TRBV19
CDR3: ASSIAQGQYEQY

V: TRBV5-6
CDR3: ASSRTGIAKNIQY

V: TRBV2
CDR3: ASSGGSQTEAF

V: TRBV16
CDR3: ASSQWVEFTEAF

V: TRBV5-5
CDR3: ASSLDIGLLYNEQF

V: TRBV10-3
CDR3: AISDAGQGPTDYGYT

V: TRBV4-1
CDR3: ASSQDFFKRGLGTEAF

V: TRBV6-1
CDR3: ASSDREGTGNTEAF

V: TRBV5-1
CDR3: ASSLGPGFSYEQY

V: TRBV29-1
CDR3: SVVQGIYEQY

V: TRBV7-9
CDR3: ASSSIQGYEQY

V: TRBV12-3/TRBV12-4
CDR3: ASSWDGYYEQY

V: TRBV2
CDR3: ASSRTSGGYNDEQF

V: TRBV5-4
CDR3: ASSLEREGQY

V: TRBV25-1
CDR3: ATQNRASLRKEGQF

V: TRBV6-4
CDR3: ASSLTGVNTEAF

V: TRBV10-1
CDR3: ASSTPLTDTQY

V: TRBV2
CDR3: ASSEIPGGAEDTQY

V: TRBV25-1
CDR3: ASSEYQGHLQF

V: TRBV30
CDR3: AWTSRGSTDTQY

V: TRBV12-3/TRBV12-4
CDR3: ASSLDSNQPQH

V: TRBV24-1
CDR3: ATSEAGTGETQY

V: TRBV19
CDR3: ASSMGLYTEAF

V: TRBV27
CDR3: ASSLTETGELF

V: TRBV19
CDR3: ASSIAHYGYT

V: TRBV5-4
CDR3: ASSLSQGAGETQY

V: TRBV5-6
CDR3: ASSFRLASYNSPLH

V: TRBV10-2
CDR3: ASRETSGINYEQY

V: TRBV19
CDR3: ASRYGPSPYNEQF

V: TRBV19
CDR3: ASSIGSPYEQY